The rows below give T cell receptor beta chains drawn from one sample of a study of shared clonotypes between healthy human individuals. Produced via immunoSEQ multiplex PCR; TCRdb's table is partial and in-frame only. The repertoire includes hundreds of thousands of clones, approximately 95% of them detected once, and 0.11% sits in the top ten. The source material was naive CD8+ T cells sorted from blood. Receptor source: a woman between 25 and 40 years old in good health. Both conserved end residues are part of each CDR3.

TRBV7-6,CASSLGREAFF
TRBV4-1,CASSQDGGGGLTDTQYF
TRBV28,CASSLIIAGGVTDTQYF
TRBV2,CASRGDTYEQYF
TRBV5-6,CASSLGASGRDYNEQFF
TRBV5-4,CASSLSSGVRPDTQYF
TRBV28,CASSFTTQGIYGYTF
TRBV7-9,CASSLVRGLSYGYTF
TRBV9,CASSPDVGSTQYF
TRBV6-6,CASSRSMQGLHEQYF
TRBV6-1,CASPRLAGGKWTQYF
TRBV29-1,CSVVGGRSYEQYF
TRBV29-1,CSAGRAGGVTDTQYF
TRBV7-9,CASSSMDGAYNQPQHF
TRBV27,CASSLSPGTMRNEQFF
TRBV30,CAWSHRRNTIYF
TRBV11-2,CASNQFRDRIYEQYF
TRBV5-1,CASSLGGTSGGIRQFF
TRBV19,CASRNPNTGTNKFF
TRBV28,CASSYTHSSYEQYF
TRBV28,CASSLGQGIVYGYTF
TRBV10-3,CAISPDREEEKLFF
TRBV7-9,CASSPPGRVLTEAFF
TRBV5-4,CALGGFTGDGYTF
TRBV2,CASKQGAEAFF
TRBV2,CASRGGLAGPGEQYF
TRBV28,CASSGLAGVYEQYF
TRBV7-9,CASSLGSDEQYF
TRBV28,CASSLVASYYGYTF
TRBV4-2,CASSQGTRSSNEQFF
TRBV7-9,CASSLVSYNEQFF
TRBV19,CASSIRRGHNEQFF
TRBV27,CASPLPGTEQETQYF
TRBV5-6,CASSPDLGEDTGELFF
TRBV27,CASSLSGVYNEQFF
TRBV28,CASSPPITSMLNTGELFF
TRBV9,CASSERLAGLTGELFF